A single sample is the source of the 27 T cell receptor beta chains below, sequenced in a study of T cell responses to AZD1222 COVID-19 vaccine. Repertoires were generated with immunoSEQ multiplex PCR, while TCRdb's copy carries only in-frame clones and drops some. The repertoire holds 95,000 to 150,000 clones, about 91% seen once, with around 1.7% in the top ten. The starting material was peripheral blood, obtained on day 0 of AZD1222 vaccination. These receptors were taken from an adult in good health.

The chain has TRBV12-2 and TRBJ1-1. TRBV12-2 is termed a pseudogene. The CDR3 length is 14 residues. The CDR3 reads CASRLEYPTWRAFF. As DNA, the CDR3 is TGTGCAAGTCGCTTAGAATATCCCACGTGGAGAGCTTTCTTT.

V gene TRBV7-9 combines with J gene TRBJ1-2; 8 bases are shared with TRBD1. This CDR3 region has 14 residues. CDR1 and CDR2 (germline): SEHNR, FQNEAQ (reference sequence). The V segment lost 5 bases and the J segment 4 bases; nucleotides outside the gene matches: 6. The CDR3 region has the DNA TGTGCCAGCAGCCCGGGGACAGGTGGCTATGGCTACACCTTC. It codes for CASSPGTGGYGYTF.

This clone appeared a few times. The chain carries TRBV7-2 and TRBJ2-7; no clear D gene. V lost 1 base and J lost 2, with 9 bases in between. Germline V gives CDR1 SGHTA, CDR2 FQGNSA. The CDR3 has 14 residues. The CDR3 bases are TGTGCCAGCAGCTTAGGGGGTTTTCCCTACGAGCAGTACTTC. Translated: CASSLGGFPYEQYF.

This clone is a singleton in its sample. The CDR3 spells CASRGQNNQPQHF. As DNA, the CDR3 is TGTGCCAGCAGGGGACAGAACAATCAGCCCCAGCATTTT. The chain couples TRBV6-5 to TRBJ1-5; 7 bases line up with TRBD1. Trimming removed 6 bases from V and 3 bases from J; junction bases left unmatched: 2. The CDR3 has 13 amino acids. CDR1 and CDR2 (germline): MNHEY, SVGAGI.

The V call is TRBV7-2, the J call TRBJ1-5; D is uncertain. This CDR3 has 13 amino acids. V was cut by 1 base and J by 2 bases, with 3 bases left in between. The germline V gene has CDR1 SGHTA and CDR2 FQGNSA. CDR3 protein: CASSLVGNQPQHF. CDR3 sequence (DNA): TGTGCCAGCAGCTTAGTCGGCAATCAGCCCCAGCATTTT. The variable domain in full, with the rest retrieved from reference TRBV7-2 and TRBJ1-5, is GAGVSQSPSNKVTEKGKDVELRCDPISGHTALYWYRQSLGQGLEFLIYFQGNSAPDKSGLPSDRFSAERTGGSVSTLTIQRTQQEDSAVYLCASSLVGNQPQHFGDGTRLSIL.

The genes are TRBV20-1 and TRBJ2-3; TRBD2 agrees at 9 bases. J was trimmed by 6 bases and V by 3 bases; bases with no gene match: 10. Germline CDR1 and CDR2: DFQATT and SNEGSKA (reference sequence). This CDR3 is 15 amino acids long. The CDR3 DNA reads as TGCAGTGCTAGTCAGTGGGCGGGGGGGCACGATACGCAGTATTTT. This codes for CSASQWAGGHDTQYF.

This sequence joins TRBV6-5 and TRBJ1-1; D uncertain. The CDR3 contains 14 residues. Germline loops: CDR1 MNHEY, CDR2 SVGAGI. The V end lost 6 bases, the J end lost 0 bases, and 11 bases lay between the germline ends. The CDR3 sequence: CASSPPDLNTEAFF. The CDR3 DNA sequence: TGTGCCAGCAGCCCCCCGGATTTGAACACTGAAGCTTTCTTT.

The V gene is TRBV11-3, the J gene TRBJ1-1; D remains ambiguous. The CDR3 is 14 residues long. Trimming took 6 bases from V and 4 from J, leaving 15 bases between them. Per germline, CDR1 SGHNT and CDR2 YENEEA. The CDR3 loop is CASSDGRQGTEAFF. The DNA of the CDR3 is TGTGCCAGCAGTGACGGACGGCAAGGCACTGAAGCTTTCTTT.

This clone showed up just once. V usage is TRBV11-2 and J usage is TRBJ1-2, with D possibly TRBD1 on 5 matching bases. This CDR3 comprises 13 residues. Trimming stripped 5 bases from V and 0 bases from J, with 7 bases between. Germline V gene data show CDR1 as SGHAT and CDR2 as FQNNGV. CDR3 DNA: TGTGCCAGCAGCCCGACAGCTAACTATGGCTACACCTTC. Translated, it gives CASSPTANYGYTF. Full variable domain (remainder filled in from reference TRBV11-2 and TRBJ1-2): EAGVAQSPRYKIIEKRQSVAFWCNPISGHATLYWYQQILGQGPKLLIQFQNNGVVDDSQLPKDRFSAERLKGVDSTLKIQPAKLEDSAVYLCASSPTANYGYTFGSGTRLTVV.

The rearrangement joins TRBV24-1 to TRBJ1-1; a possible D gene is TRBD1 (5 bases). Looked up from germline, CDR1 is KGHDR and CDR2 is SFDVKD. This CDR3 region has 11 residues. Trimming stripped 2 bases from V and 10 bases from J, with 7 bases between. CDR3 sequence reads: CATSDSRGAFF. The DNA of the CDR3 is TGTGCCACCAGTGATTCGAGGGGAGCTTTCTTT.

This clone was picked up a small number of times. CDR3 coding DNA: TGTGCCAGCAGCCAATCCGGTAGCGGGGCCCGGACCCAGTACTTC. As protein: CASSQSGSGARTQYF. The chain couples TRBV3-1 (or the pseudogene TRBV3-2) to TRBJ2-5, with TRBD2 identical over 8 bases. V trimming: 2 bases; J trimming: 7 bases; junction bases outside the gene matches: 9. The CDR3 covers 15 residues. Looked up from germline, CDR1 is LGHDT and CDR2 is YNNKEL (reference sequence).

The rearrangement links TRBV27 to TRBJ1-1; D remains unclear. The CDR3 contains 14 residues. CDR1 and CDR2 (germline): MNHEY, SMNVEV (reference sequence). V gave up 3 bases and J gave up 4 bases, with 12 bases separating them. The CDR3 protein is CASSFAVLSTEAFF. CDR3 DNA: TGTGCCAGCAGTTTTGCGGTTTTAAGCACTGAAGCTTTCTTT.

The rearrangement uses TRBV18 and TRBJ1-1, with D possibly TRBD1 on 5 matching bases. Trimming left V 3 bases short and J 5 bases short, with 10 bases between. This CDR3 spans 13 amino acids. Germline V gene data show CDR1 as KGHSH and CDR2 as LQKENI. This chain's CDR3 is CASSPPGRTEAFF. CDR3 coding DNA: TGTGCCAGCTCACCCCCAGGGAGGACTGAAGCTTTCTTT.

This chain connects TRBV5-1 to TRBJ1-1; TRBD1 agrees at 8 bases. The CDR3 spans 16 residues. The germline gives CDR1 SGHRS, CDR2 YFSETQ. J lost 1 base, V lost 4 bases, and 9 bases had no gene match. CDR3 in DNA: TGCGCCAGCAGCCCCCGACAGGGGACGGGGAACACTGAAGCTTTCTTT. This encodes CASSPRQGTGNTEAFF.

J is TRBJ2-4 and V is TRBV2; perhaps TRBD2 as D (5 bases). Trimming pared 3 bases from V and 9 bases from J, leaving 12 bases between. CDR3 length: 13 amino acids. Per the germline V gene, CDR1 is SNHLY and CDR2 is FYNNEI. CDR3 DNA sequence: TGTGCCAGCAGTGATGTGGGTCGGGGCATTCAGTACTTC. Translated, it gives CASSDVGRGIQYF.

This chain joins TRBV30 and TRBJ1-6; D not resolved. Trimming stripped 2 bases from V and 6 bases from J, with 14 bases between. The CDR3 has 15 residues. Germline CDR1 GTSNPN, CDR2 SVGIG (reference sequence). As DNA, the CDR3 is TGTGCCTGGAGTCCGGGCGCTTTCGGTAATTCACCCCTCCACTTT. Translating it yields CAWSPGAFGNSPLHF.

CDR3 sequence (DNA): TGTGCCAGCAGAAGCGGGAGGGCCGGCACAGATACGCAGTATTTT. Its translation is CASRSGRAGTDTQYF. The chain combines TRBV6-5 with TRBJ2-3; 10 nucleotides agree with TRBD2. Trimming removed 6 bases from V and 1 base from J; junction bases left unmatched: 4. Germline CDR1 reads MNHEY; CDR2 reads SVGAGI. The CDR3 is 15 amino acids.

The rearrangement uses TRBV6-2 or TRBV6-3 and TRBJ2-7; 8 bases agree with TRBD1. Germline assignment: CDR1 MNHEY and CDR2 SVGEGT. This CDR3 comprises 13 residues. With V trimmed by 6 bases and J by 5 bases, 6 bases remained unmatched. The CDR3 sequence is CASSSDRAHEQYV. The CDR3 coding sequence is TGTGCCAGCAGCTCGGACAGGGCCCACGAGCAGTACGTC.

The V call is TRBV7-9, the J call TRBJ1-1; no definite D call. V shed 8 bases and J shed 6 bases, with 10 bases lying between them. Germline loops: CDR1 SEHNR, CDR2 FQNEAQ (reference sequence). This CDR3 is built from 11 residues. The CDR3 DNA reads TGTGCCAGCGGCTCTGGGGCTGAAGCTTTCTTT. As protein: CASGSGAEAFF.

The CDR3 region is CAWSAASLGAFF. The CDR3 DNA sequence: TGTGCCTGGAGTGCCGCAAGCTTGGGGGCTTTCTTT. The chain recombines TRBV30 with TRBJ1-1; D is unresolved. Germline CDR1 reads GTSNPN; CDR2 reads SVGIG (reference sequence). V was trimmed by 1 base and J by 11 bases, leaving 14 bases between them. The CDR3 extends over 12 amino acids.

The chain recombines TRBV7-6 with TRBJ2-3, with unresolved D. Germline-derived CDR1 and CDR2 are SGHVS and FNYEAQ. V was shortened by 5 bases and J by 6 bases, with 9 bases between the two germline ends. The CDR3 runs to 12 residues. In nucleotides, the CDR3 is TGTGCCAGCAGCCGAGGAACGGATACGCAGTATTTT. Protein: CASSRGTDTQYF.

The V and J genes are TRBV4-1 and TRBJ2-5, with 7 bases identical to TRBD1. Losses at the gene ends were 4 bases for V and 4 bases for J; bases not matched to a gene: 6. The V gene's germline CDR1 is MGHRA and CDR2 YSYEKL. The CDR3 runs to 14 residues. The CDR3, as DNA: TGCGCCAGCAGCCTCGGCGACAGGGTAGAGACCCAGTACTTC. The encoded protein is CASSLGDRVETQYF.

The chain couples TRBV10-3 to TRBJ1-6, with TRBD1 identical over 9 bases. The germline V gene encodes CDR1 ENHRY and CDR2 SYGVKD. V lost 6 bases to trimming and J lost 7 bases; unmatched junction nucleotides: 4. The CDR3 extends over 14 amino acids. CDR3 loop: CAISRDRDNSPLHF. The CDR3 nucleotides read TGTGCCATCAGCCGGGACAGGGACAATTCACCCCTCCACTTT.

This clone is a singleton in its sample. The CDR3: CAISESLGTISSEAFF. The DNA for the CDR3 is TGTGCCATCAGTGAGTCGTTAGGGACCATTTCTTCTGAAGCTTTCTTT. J is TRBJ1-1 and V is TRBV10-3; possibly TRBD1 for D (5 bases). Germline V gene data show CDR1 as ENHRY and CDR2 as SYGVKD. The CDR3 covers 16 residues. V lost 0 bases and J lost 6, with 17 bases in between.

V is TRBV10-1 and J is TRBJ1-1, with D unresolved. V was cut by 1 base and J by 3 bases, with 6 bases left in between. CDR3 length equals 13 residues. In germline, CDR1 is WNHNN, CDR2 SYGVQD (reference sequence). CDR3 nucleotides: TGCGCCAGCAGTGAGTGGACCGACACTGAAGCTTTCTTT. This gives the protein CASSEWTDTEAFF.

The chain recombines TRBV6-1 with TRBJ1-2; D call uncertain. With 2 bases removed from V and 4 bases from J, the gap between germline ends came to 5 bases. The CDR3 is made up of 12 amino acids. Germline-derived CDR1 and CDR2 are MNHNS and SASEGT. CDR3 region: CASSERGYGYTF. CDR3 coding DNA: TGTGCCAGCAGTGAACGGGGCTATGGCTACACCTTC.

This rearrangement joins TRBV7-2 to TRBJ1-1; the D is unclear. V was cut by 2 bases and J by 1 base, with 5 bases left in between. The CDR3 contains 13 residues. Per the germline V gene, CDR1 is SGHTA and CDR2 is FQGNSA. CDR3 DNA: TGTGCCAGCAGCTTAATAGAGAACACTGAAGCTTTCTTT. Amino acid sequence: CASSLIENTEAFF.